This T cell receptor (beta chain) was documented in a study of cytomegalovirus exposure and HLA in healthy donors. On the study more broadly: Out of several hundred genotyped donors, about 76% belonged to the Caucasian-associated ancestry cluster.

CDR3 length: 14 residues. The germline gives CDR1 SGHNT, CDR2 YYREEE (reference sequence). Trimming took 4 bases from V and 2 from J; bases not matched to a gene: 3. Study observations and caveats: Some segments of the V type, notably TRBV6-2 and TRBV6-3, were excluded as indistinguishable. Rarity held for most TCR sequences, but there were some public TCRs that occurred in many donors.

This clone was picked up one time. Its antigen remains unknown. The study sampled nominally healthy donors, though unrecorded immune exposures were likely. With 60 Vbeta and 13 Jbeta primers, the PCR was carried out. Sequencing was performed with immunoSEQ multiplex PCR; in TCRdb, only in-frame clones are kept and a portion is missing. The sample lists 200,000 to 250,000 clones, less than 80% occurring once. Material for sequencing was PBMCs. The gene calls are TRBV5-4 and TRBJ2-3; 8 nucleotides line up with TRBD2. The source is a girl aged 2 to 9 in good health and CMV-seronegative. CDR3 nucleotides: TGTGCCAGCAGCCCGGGGGGGACCACAGATACGCAGTATTTT. Translated, it gives CASSPGGTTDTQYF.